This record concerns one T cell receptor beta chain sequence. Germline is not matched at one junction end, which may reflect a read error. Using a J-beta primer mix together with a sample-barcoded 5' primer, a second PCR was run for about 6 to 12 cycles. TCRdb independently ran MiXCR on the 5' RACE reads; one entry per CDR3 protein. The data contain fewer than 700,000 distinct CDR3 sequences, roughly 41% of them seen just once; the ten biggest clones take up 30%. This record belongs to a study of blood T cells in healthy people across ages. Germline CDR1 and CDR2: DFQATT and SNEGSKA (reference sequence). The CDR3 sequence is 13 residues long.

The sample was blood. V usage is TRBV20-1 and J usage is TRBJ2-6; tentative D call: TRBD1 (5 bases). The clonotype originates from a man older than 75 in good health. Here the CDR3 DNA reads TGCAGTGCCCCGCGGTCTGGGGCCGACGTCCTGACTTTC. Translated: CSAPRSGADVLTF.